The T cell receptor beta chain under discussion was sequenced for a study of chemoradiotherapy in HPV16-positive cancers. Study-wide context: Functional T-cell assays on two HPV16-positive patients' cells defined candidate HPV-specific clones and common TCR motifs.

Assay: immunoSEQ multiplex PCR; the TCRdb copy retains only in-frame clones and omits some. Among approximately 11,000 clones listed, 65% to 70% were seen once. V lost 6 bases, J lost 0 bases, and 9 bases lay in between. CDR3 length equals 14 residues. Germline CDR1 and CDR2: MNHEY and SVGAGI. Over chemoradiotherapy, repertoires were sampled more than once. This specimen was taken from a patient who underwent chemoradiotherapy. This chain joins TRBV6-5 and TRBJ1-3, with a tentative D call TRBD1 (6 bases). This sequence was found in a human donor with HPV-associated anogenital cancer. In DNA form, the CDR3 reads TGTGCCAGCAGCCGGGACAACTCTGGAAACACCATATATTTT. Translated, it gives CASSRDNSGNTIYF.